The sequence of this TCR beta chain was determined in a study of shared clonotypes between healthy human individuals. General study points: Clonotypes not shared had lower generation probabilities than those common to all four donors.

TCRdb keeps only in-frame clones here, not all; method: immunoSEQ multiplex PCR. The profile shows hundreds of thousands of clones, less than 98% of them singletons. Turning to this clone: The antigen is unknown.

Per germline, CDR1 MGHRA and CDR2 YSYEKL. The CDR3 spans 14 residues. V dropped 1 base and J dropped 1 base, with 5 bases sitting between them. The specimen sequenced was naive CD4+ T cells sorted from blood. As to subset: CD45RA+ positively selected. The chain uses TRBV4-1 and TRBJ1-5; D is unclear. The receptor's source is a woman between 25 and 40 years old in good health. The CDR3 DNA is TGCGCCAGCAGCCAAGTGTACAGCAATCAGCCCCAGCATTTT. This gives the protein CASSQVYSNQPQHF.